The source of this T cell receptor beta chain is a study of technical replicates of blood from a handful of donors. Produced via immunoSEQ multiplex PCR; TCRdb's table is partial and in-frame only. The sample carries 100,000 or so clones, over 95% recorded once. CDR1 and CDR2 (germline): MGHDK, SYGVNS. The CDR3 totals 11 residues. V was cut by 6 bases and J by 15 bases, with 15 bases left in between. This clone was observed a single time. The source material was T cells isolated from PBMCs. The chain joins TRBV25-1 to TRBJ2-1, with a possible D match to TRBD2 (6 bases). This receptor was taken from a human donor in good health. The CDR3 bases are TGTGCCAGCAGCCTGGGGGACTCCGCGTTCTTC. It is translated as CASSLGDSAFF.